Sequencing of this T cell receptor (beta chain) was carried out in a study of circulating and synovial CD4+ cells in juvenile arthritis. The study, taken as a whole, reports: Diversity here was lower than in bulk blood CD4 cells.

TCRdb keeps only in-frame clones here, not all; method: immunoSEQ multiplex PCR. The repertoire holds 36,000 or so clones, approximately 94% seen once, with roughly 0.7% in the top ten. Concerning this clone itself: The antigen is undetermined.

The CDR3 has 14 amino acids. Germline assignment: CDR1 LNHDA and CDR2 SQIVND (reference sequence). V lost 3 bases and J lost 8, with 15 bases in between. Sequencing used CD4+ T cells from blood. The clonotype originates from a human donor with juvenile idiopathic arthritis. V is TRBV19 and J is TRBJ2-3; D is perhaps TRBD1 (6 bases). The CDR3 DNA reads TGTGCCAGTAGTATTGATCTATCCAGGGGTACGCAGTATTTT. It translates to CASSIDLSRGTQYF.